The 27 T cell receptor beta chains given below trace back to one sample, sequenced in a study of CD8+CD57+ T cells in acquired aplastic anemia. Before being chosen for sequencing, patients had shown CD8+CD57+ cell expansion by flow cytometry. Researchers used genomic DNA as the template to profile TCR beta VDJ and CDR3. One entry per CDR3 protein, called by TCRdb with MiXCR from the reads. The sample holds about 240,000 distinct CDR3 sequences, approximately 45% seen once. Sequencing used sorted CD4+, CD8+, or CD8+CD57+ T cells (not recorded which) from PBMCs. These receptors were collected from a human donor with aplastic anemia.

A word on this clonotype: One junction end disagrees with the germline gene, perhaps due to a read error. The chain recombines TRBV5-1 with TRBJ1-1; possibly TRBD1 for D (5 bases). Per germline, CDR1 SGHRS and CDR2 YFSETQ. CDR3 length equals 12 residues. The CDR3 region is CASSFGTLEAVF. The CDR3 region has the DNA TGTGCCAGCAGCTTCGGGACCCTTGAAGCTGTCTTT. Together with reference TRBV5-1 and TRBJ1-1, the CDR3 gives the full variable domain: KAGVTQTPRYLIKTRGQQVTLSCSPISGHRSVSWYQQTPGQGLQFLFEYFSETQRNKGNFPGRFSGRQFSNSRSEMNVSTLELGDSALYLCASSFGTLEAVFGQGTRLTVV.

This sequence joins TRBV6-1 and TRBJ1-2; weak D call: TRBD1 (5 bases). This CDR3 region has 14 residues. The ends were cut back, 2 bases at V and 4 bases at J, with 11 bases in the middle. The germline V gene has CDR1 MNHNS and CDR2 SASEGT. The CDR3 region is CASSEQGSGYGYTF. The DNA of the CDR3 is TGTGCCAGCAGTGAACAGGGTTCAGGCTATGGCTACACCTTC.

The CDR3 nucleotides are TGTGCCAGCAGCCAAGATAGGCCAGGGGGCTATGGCTACACCTTC. Translation: CASSQDRPGGYGYTF. The V call is TRBV3-1, the J call TRBJ1-2; 7 nucleotides match TRBD1. The CDR3 is made up of 15 amino acids. CDR1 and CDR2 from the germline V gene are LGHDT and YNNKEL (reference sequence). With V trimmed by 0 bases and J by 4 bases, 5 bases remained unmatched.

This clonotype was detected ten times or more. This sequence joins TRBV10-3 and TRBJ1-4; TRBD1 agrees at 8 bases. The ends lost 0 bases at V and 3 bases at J; junction bases unmatched: 3. CDR1 and CDR2 from the germline V gene are ENHRY and SYGVKD. The CDR3 loop spans 16 amino acids. The CDR3 reads CAISESPQGANEKLFF. DNA of the CDR3: TGTGCCATCAGTGAGTCCCCACAGGGGGCTAATGAAAAACTGTTTTTT.

This clonotype was seen a handful of times. A much larger clone lies a single base off, so this may be a read error. The chain recombines TRBV25-1 with TRBJ1-1; D is unresolved. Germline V gene lookup returns CDR1 MGHDK and CDR2 SYGVNS. The CDR3 extends over 10 amino acids. The CDR3 DNA sequence: TGTGCCAGCAGCGACACTGATGCTTTCTTT. It translates to CASSDTDAFF.

This clonotype showed up just a few times. The V and J genes are TRBV5-6 and TRBJ2-1, with 15 bases that match TRBD2. The germline V gene encodes CDR1 SGHDT and CDR2 YYEEEE. J gave up 1 base and V 4 bases, and 3 bases lay outside the gene matches. This CDR3 has 17 residues. The DNA for the CDR3 is TGTGCCAGCAGCCCGGGACTAGCGGGGGGATCCTACAATGAGCAGTTCTTC. Translated: CASSPGLAGGSYNEQFF.

Notes on this clonotype: This may be a read error: a much more frequent sequence differs by one nucleotide. As the CDR3 is not closed by the conserved phenylalanine or tryptophan, this likely results from a read error. This chain connects TRBV7-9 to TRBJ2-2, with D unresolved. V gave up 7 bases and J gave up 6 bases, with 18 bases separating them. The length of the CDR3 is 15 residues. Germline CDR1 and CDR2: SEHNR and FQNEAQ (reference sequence). This chain's CDR3 is CASTITGPFAGELFY. The DNA for the CDR3 is TGTGCCAGCACTATAACTGGCCCCTTCGCCGGGGAGCTGTTTTAT.

The chain combines TRBV7-3 with TRBJ2-5; TRBD2 aligns across 10 bases. The CDR3 sequence is 16 residues long. The ends lost 5 bases at V and 4 bases at J; junction bases unmatched: 10. From germline, CDR1 is SGHTA and CDR2 FQGTGA. The CDR3 region is CASSGTSAGAGETQYF. CDR3 bases: TGTGCCAGCAGCGGGACTAGCGCAGGAGCGGGAGAGACCCAGTACTTC.

This chain connects TRBV10-3 to TRBJ1-6; no firm D call. The germline V and J ends were trimmed by 10 bases and 0 bases, with 16 bases remaining between them. The CDR3 is 16 amino acids. CDR1 ENHRY and CDR2 SYGVKD come from the germline V gene. The CDR3 reads CASRIRPSSYNSPLHF. In nucleotides, the CDR3 is TGTGCCAGCAGGATAAGACCGAGCTCCTATAATTCACCCCTCCACTTT.

This rearrangement joins TRBV29-1 to TRBJ1-3, with D tentatively TRBD1 (6 bases). CDR1 is SQVTM, CDR2 ANQGSEA, per germline. CDR3 length: 14 residues. Trimming left V 4 bases short and J 0 bases short, with 10 bases between. CDR3 in DNA: TGCAGCGTTGCCACAGGGATCTCTGGAAACACCATATATTTT. Its translation: CSVATGISGNTIYF.

Here the CDR3 reads CASSIVGQPQHF. The CDR3 nucleotides read TGTGCCAGTAGTATAGTAGGGCAGCCCCAGCATTTT. This chain uses TRBV19 with TRBJ1-5; the D is unclear. The CDR3 is 12 amino acids. The V gene's germline CDR1 is LNHDA and CDR2 SQIVND (reference sequence). V dropped 1 base and J dropped 7 bases, with 5 bases sitting between them.

The sample holds many counts of this clonotype. The chain carries TRBV5-8 and TRBJ2-7, with D hard to call. V was cut by 2 bases and J by 2 bases, with 11 bases left in between. In germline, CDR1 is SGHTS, CDR2 YDEGEE. The CDR3 totals 14 residues. Here the CDR3 DNA reads TGTGCCAGCAGCTTTCTCGCAGAAACCTACGAGCAGTACTTC. This gives the protein CASSFLAETYEQYF.

This clonotype occurred a few times. The V call is TRBV10-3, the J call TRBJ2-6; 7 bases line up with TRBD2. After removal of 7 bases from V and 0 bases from J, the junction contained 0 bases not matched to a gene. Germline assignment: CDR1 ENHRY and CDR2 SYGVKD. The CDR3 extends over 14 amino acids. CDR3 DNA sequence: TGTGCCATCACGGGGGGCTCTGGGGCCAACGTCCTGACTTTC. It codes for CAITGGSGANVLTF.

This chain links TRBV30 with TRBJ2-3; D is undetermined. Trimming took 0 bases from V and 5 from J, leaving 12 bases between them. The CDR3 runs to 14 residues. From germline, CDR1 is GTSNPN and CDR2 SVGIG (reference sequence). The CDR3 nucleotides read TGTGCCTGGAGTGTGGTGGAGTCTCGAGATACGCAGTATTTT. Its protein product is CAWSVVESRDTQYF.

Regarding this clonotype: This may stem from a read error, because a much larger clone lies one nucleotide away. Here the CDR3 omits its conserved ending phenylalanine or tryptophan, so a read error is the likely source. The chain links TRBV4-1 to TRBJ1-2, with D unclear. Trimming removed 0 bases from V and 4 bases from J, with 9 bases in between. The CDR3 spans 14 residues. From germline, CDR1 is MGHRA and CDR2 YSYEKL. The DNA of the CDR3 is TGCGCCAGCAGCCAAGATCGCAGGAGCTATGGCTACACCTCC. It specifies CASSQDRRSYGYTS.

The chain uses TRBV4-3 and TRBJ2-5; tentatively, D is TRBD1 (6 bases). Germline values: CDR1 LGHNA, CDR2 YSLEER. The CDR3 totals 15 residues. Trimming took 1 base from V and 1 from J, leaving 10 bases between them. For the CDR3, the DNA is TGCGCCAGCAGCCAAGGTTTCAGGGGCCAAGAGACCCAGTACTTC. Its translation: CASSQGFRGQETQYF.

The genes are TRBV20-1 and TRBJ1-2; D perhaps matches TRBD1 (6 bases). This CDR3 is built from 14 residues. The V gene lost 5 bases and the J gene lost 5 bases, with 18 bases spanning the gap. CDR1 is DFQATT, CDR2 SNEGSKA, per germline (reference sequence). DNA for the CDR3: TGCAGTGCTCGCCGCCCCGGGGGCGGGTATGGCTACACCTTC. Protein: CSARRPGGGYGYTF.

The chain uses TRBV10-1 and TRBJ2-3, with 7 bases that match TRBD1. This CDR3 is 13 amino acids long. The J segment lost 5 bases and the V segment lost 2 bases, leaving 1 base of the junction unmatched. CDR1 is WNHNN, CDR2 SYGVQD, per germline (reference sequence). CDR3 sequence: CASSEDREDTQYF. The DNA for the CDR3 is TGCGCCAGCAGTGAGGACAGGGAAGATACGCAGTATTTT.

This clonotype came up many times. The V call is TRBV9, the J call TRBJ2-3; TRBD2 agrees at 10 bases. CDR3 size: 16 residues. Germline trimming cut 1 base from V and 2 bases from J; bases unmatched to any gene: 4. CDR1 is SGDLS and CDR2 is YYNGEE in the germline V gene. CDR3 loop: CASSVIAGGLTDTQYF. The CDR3 bases are TGTGCCAGCAGCGTAATAGCGGGAGGCCTCACAGATACGCAGTATTTT.

This clonotype showed up many times. The chain carries TRBV5-6 and TRBJ2-7; perhaps TRBD2 as D (6 bases). This CDR3 is built from 15 residues. With 1 base removed from V and 3 bases from J, the gap between germline ends came to 14 bases. Germline V gene sequence: CDR1 SGHDT, CDR2 YYEEEE. The CDR3 reads CASSLSGGLDYEQYF. CDR3 sequence (DNA): TGTGCCAGCAGCTTGTCCGGGGGTTTAGACTACGAGCAGTACTTC.

V usage is TRBV7-3 and J usage is TRBJ2-3, with 7 positions matching TRBD2. J gave up 0 bases and V 5 bases, and 5 bases lay outside the gene matches. Germline assignment: CDR1 SGHTA and CDR2 FQGTGA. This CDR3 contains 15 residues. The CDR3 DNA reads TGTGCCAGCAGCGCCGGGGGGTCTAGCACAGATACGCAGTATTTT. Translating gives CASSAGGSSTDTQYF.

The sample holds a few counts of this clonotype. This sequence joins TRBV2 and TRBJ2-7, with 9 nucleotides matching TRBD2. V lost 1 base, J lost 4 bases, and 2 bases stayed unmatched. The CDR3 has 14 amino acids. Germline values: CDR1 SNHLY, CDR2 FYNNEI. The CDR3 reads CASSEEAGGYEQYF. The DNA of the CDR3 is TGTGCCAGCAGTGAAGAAGCGGGAGGATACGAGCAGTACTTC.

This chain connects TRBV29-1 to TRBJ2-5; 7 bases agree with TRBD1. Trimming took 4 bases from V and 1 from J; bases not matched to a gene: 6. This CDR3 spans 14 amino acids. The germline gives CDR1 SQVTM, CDR2 ANQGSEA. As DNA, the CDR3 is TGCAGCGTTGGAGGCAGGGGGTTCCAAGAGACCCAGTACTTC. Its translation is CSVGGRGFQETQYF.

This clonotype was counted ten times or more. This chain connects TRBV15 to TRBJ2-7; D gene unclear. This CDR3 is built from 13 residues. CDR1 is LNHNV, CDR2 YYDKDF, per germline (reference sequence). Trimming pared 4 bases from V and 6 bases from J, leaving 13 bases between. The CDR3: CATSNPVGREQYF. For the CDR3, the DNA is TGTGCCACCAGCAACCCCGTGGGCCGCGAGCAGTACTTC.

This clonotype has a count of ten or more. The chain employs TRBV6-1 and TRBJ2-7, with 9 bases lining up with TRBD2. In germline, CDR1 is MNHNS, CDR2 SASEGT. The CDR3 extends over 14 amino acids. Germline trimming cut 2 bases from V and 7 bases from J; bases unmatched to any gene: 6. CDR3 in amino acids: CASSELAGREEQYF. CDR3 nucleotide sequence: TGTGCCAGCAGTGAACTAGCGGGAAGGGAGGAGCAGTACTTC.

Details on this clonotype: A read error may explain this, as a much larger clone is one base away. The rearrangement links TRBV7-9 to TRBJ2-2, with D perhaps TRBD2 (5 bases). This CDR3 has 15 residues. Trimming removed 5 bases from V and 3 bases from J, with 13 bases in between. Germline V gives CDR1 SEHNR, CDR2 FQNEAQ (reference sequence). CDR3 coding DNA: TGTGCCAGCAGCATAGAGGGATTAGACACCGGGGAGCTGTTTTTT. This translates into CASSIEGLDTGELFF. The full variable domain, completed using reference TRBV7-9 and TRBJ2-2, is DTGVSQNPRHKITKRGQNVTFRCDPISEHNRLYWYRQTLGQGPEFLTYFQNEAQLEKSRLLSDRFSAERPKGSFSTLEIQRTEQGDSAMYLCASSIEGLDTGELFFGEGSRLTVL.

As to this clonotype: The junction and the germline gene differ at one end; a read error may be behind it. V usage is TRBV5-1 and J usage is TRBJ2-7; TRBD2 matches 8 bases. Per the germline V gene, CDR1 is SGHRS and CDR2 is YFSETQ. The CDR3 consists of 12 residues. This chain's CDR3 is CASSGGHYEQYF. The CDR3 DNA reads TGTGCCAGCAGCGGGGGACACTACGAGCAGTACTTC.